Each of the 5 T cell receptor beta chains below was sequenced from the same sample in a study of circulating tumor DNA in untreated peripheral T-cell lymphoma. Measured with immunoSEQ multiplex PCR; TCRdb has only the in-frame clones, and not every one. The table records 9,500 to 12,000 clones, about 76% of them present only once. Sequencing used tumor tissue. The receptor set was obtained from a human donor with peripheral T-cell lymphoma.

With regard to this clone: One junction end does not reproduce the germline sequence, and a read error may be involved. CDR3 nucleotide sequence: TGTGCCATCAGTAATAGACAAGGCATCCATGGCTACACCTTC. It translates to CAISNRQGIHGYTF. V gene TRBV6-8 combines with J gene TRBJ1-2; D is unclear. Germline V gene lookup returns CDR1 MNHGY and CDR2 SAAAGT. The CDR3 loop spans 14 amino acids.

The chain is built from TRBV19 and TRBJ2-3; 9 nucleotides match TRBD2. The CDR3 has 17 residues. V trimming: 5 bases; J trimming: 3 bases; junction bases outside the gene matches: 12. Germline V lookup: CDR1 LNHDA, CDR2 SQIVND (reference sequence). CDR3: CASSPRGAGGVTDTQYF. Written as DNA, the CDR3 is TGTGCCAGTAGTCCCCGGGGAGCGGGGGGCGTTACAGATACGCAGTATTTT.

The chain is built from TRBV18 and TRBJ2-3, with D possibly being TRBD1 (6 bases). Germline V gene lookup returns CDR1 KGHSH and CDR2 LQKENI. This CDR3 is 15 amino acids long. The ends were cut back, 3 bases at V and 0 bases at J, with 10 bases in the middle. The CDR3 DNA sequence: TGTGCCAGCTCACCTGGACAGACTAGCACAGATACGCAGTATTTT. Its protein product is CASSPGQTSTDTQYF.

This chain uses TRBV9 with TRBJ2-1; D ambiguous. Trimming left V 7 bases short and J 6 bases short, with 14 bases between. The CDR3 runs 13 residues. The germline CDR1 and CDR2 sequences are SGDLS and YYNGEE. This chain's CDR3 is CASSASSTNEQFF. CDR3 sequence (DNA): TGTGCCAGCTCGGCGAGCTCAACCAATGAGCAGTTCTTC.

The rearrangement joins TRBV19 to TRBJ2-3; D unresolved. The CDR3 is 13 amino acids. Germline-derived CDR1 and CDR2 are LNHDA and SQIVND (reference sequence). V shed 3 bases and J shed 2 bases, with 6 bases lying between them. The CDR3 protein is CASSIPNTDTQYF. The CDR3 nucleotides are TGTGCCAGTAGTATCCCAAACACAGATACGCAGTATTTT.